A single sample gave rise to the 26 T cell receptor beta chains below, sequenced in a study of cytomegalovirus exposure and HLA in healthy donors. PCR used 60 Vbeta primers and 13 Jbeta primers. The assay was immunoSEQ multiplex PCR, and TCRdb's table has in-frame clones only and misses some. The data show over 150,000 clones, over 65% seen once. The sample was PBMCs. The receptor set was obtained from a woman aged 60 to 75 in good health and CMV-seropositive.

This clone was seen only once. The CDR3 coding sequence is TGTGCCAGCAGCCTACCCTTTGGACAGGGGTGGTTCTTC. It yields the protein CASSLPFGQGWFF. V gene TRBV5-4 combines with J gene TRBJ2-1, with 9 bases matching TRBD1. The CDR3 has 13 amino acids. With V trimmed by 4 bases and J by 15 bases, 11 bases remained unmatched. CDR1 and CDR2 from the germline V gene are SGHNT and YYREEE (reference sequence). The full variable domain, with the rest looked up from reference TRBV5-4 and TRBJ2-1, is ETGVTQSPTHLIKTRGQQVTLRCSSQSGHNTVSWYQQALGQGPQFIFQYYREEENGRGNFPPRFSGLQFPNYSSELNVNALELDDSALYLCASSLPFGQGWFFGPGTRLTVL.

To note about this clone: A junction boundary mismatches the germline segment, possibly from a read error. V gene TRBV27 combines with J gene TRBJ2-7; 9 nucleotides line up with TRBD1. Germline V gene lookup returns CDR1 MNHEY and CDR2 SMNVEV (reference sequence). The CDR3 is 15 residues long. CDR3 residues: CASTRYPGQGYGQYF. In DNA, the CDR3 is TGTGCCAGCACCCGCTATCCGGGACAGGGCTACGGGCAGTACTTC.

The chain uses TRBV7-3 and TRBJ1-1; 8 bases map to TRBD1. V shed 4 bases and J 2 bases; nucleotides not matched to a gene: 9. Germline V gene lookup returns CDR1 SGHTA and CDR2 FQGTGA. The CDR3 spans 16 residues. CDR3 nucleotide sequence: TGTGCCAGCAGCTCGAGGACAGGGCGTGAAAACACTGAAGCTTTCTTT. Translating it yields CASSSRTGRENTEAFF.

The genes are TRBV27 and TRBJ1-5; 11 bases line up with TRBD1. Germline V gene lookup returns CDR1 MNHEY and CDR2 SMNVEV (reference sequence). Trimming at V came to 5 bases and at J to 4 bases, leaving 4 bases not matched to a gene. This CDR3 is 15 amino acids long. In DNA, the CDR3 is TGTGCCAGCAGTATGGGGACAGGGGGGAATCAGCCCCAGCATTTT. Translated, it gives CASSMGTGGNQPQHF.

The chain is built from TRBV10-3 and TRBJ2-7; 9 nucleotides match TRBD1. After removal of 6 bases from V and 0 bases from J, the junction contained 9 bases not matched to a gene. Germline assignment: CDR1 ENHRY and CDR2 SYGVKD. There are 16 residues in the CDR3. In DNA form, the CDR3 reads TGTGCCATCAGCACCGTAGACAGGGGGAGCTCCTACGAGCAGTACTTC. This sequence encodes CAISTVDRGSSYEQYF.

This clone occurred a few times. This rearrangement joins TRBV5-1 to TRBJ2-3; 12 bases fit TRBD2. J was trimmed by 4 bases and V by 0 bases; bases with no gene match: 3. This CDR3 has 16 amino acids. The germline V gene has CDR1 SGHRS and CDR2 YFSETQ. The CDR3 sequence is CASSLAASGGADTQYF. CDR3 bases: TGCGCCAGCAGCTTGGCCGCTAGCGGGGGGGCAGATACGCAGTATTTT.

This clone was observed once. This chain uses TRBV6-5 with TRBJ2-5; TRBD1 matches 9 bases. Looked up from germline, CDR1 is MNHEY and CDR2 is SVGAGI. The CDR3 consists of 14 residues. J lost 7 bases, V lost 6 bases, and 9 bases had no gene match. DNA of the CDR3: TGTGCCAGCAGACGACAGGGGGGAAGAGGGACCCAGTACTTC. Residues: CASRRQGGRGTQYF.

This clone is a singleton in its sample. V gene TRBV7-8 combines with J gene TRBJ1-6; no clear D. V was shortened by 1 base and J by 13 bases, with 20 bases between the two germline ends. The CDR3 length is 16 residues. CDR1 is SGHVS, CDR2 FQNEAQ, per germline. The CDR3 nucleotides read TGTGCCAGCAGCTTAGACAAAATACTACAAGTTTCGCCCCTCCACTTT. The encoded protein is CASSLDKILQVSPLHF.

This chain joins TRBV7-9 and TRBJ2-1; D is undetermined. This CDR3 has 12 residues. Germline loops: CDR1 SEHNR, CDR2 FQNEAQ (reference sequence). V was clipped by 3 bases and J by 8 bases, with 8 bases between them. CDR3 sequence (DNA): TGTGCCAGCAGCTTTAGTTACCATGAGCAGTTCTTC. This codes for CASSFSYHEQFF.

The rearrangement joins TRBV10-3 to TRBJ2-4, with a tentative D call TRBD2 (7 bases). The V end was cut by 1 base, the J end by 4 bases, with 14 bases between. This CDR3 is built from 16 residues. Germline CDR1 is ENHRY and CDR2 is SYGVKD. This chain's CDR3 is CAISEWGGPPKNIQYF. The CDR3 DNA reads TGTGCCATCAGTGAGTGGGGGGGCCCACCTAAAAACATTCAGTACTTC.

This clone has a handful of counts. The chain carries TRBV4-2 and TRBJ2-2, with 7 bases fitting TRBD2. The CDR3 is made up of 15 amino acids. Germline V gene data show CDR1 as LGHNA and CDR2 as YNFKEQ. J lost 3 bases, V lost 4 bases, and 5 bases had no gene match. The CDR3 nucleotides are TGTGCCAGCAGCCCTCTGAGCGGGGACACCGGGGAGCTGTTTTTT. Translation gives CASSPLSGDTGELFF.

A word on this clone: At one of its ends the junction is not consistent with the germline gene, which may arise from a read error. V and J are TRBV6-1 and TRBJ2-7; D is ambiguous. This CDR3 is 11 amino acids long. Germline CDR1 reads MNHNS; CDR2 reads SASEGT. The CDR3 loop reads CKQKAAYEQYF. The CDR3 DNA follows: TGCAAGCAGAAGGCGGCATACGAGCAGTACTTC.

The rearrangement joins TRBV15 to TRBJ2-1, with 7 bases that match TRBD2. The V segment lost 2 bases and the J segment 3 bases; nucleotides outside the gene matches: 4. Germline V gene lookup returns CDR1 LNHNV and CDR2 YYDKDF (reference sequence). The CDR3 loop spans 15 amino acids. CDR3 DNA: TGTGCCACCAGCAGACGACTAGCAGACTACAATGAGCAGTTCTTC. Translated, it gives CATSRRLADYNEQFF. Full variable domain (rest looked up from reference TRBV15 and TRBJ2-1): DAMVIQNPRYQVTQFGKPVTLSCSQTLNHNVMYWYQQKSSQAPKLLFHYYDKDFNNEADTPDNFQSRRPNTSFCFLDIRSPGLGDTAMYLCATSRRLADYNEQFFGPGTRLTVL.

The chain couples TRBV5-4 to TRBJ1-2; 9 positions match TRBD1. Germline V gene data show CDR1 as SGHNT and CDR2 as YYREEE (reference sequence). CDR3 length: 17 residues. V was clipped by 4 bases and J by 2 bases; unmatched bases: 12. The CDR3 is CASSPAGQGLTNYGYTF. CDR3 bases: TGTGCCAGCAGCCCGGCGGGACAGGGTTTGACCAACTATGGCTACACCTTC. The full variable domain, in which reference TRBV5-4 and TRBJ1-2 provide the parts outside the CDR3, is ETGVTQSPTHLIKTRGQQVTLRCSSQSGHNTVSWYQQALGQGPQFIFQYYREEENGRGNFPPRFSGLQFPNYSSELNVNALELDDSALYLCASSPAGQGLTNYGYTFGSGTRLTVV.

The genes are TRBV5-1 and TRBJ2-3; tentatively, D is TRBD2 (6 bases). Germline V gene lookup returns CDR1 SGHRS and CDR2 YFSETQ. The CDR3 extends over 15 amino acids. The V end lost 3 bases, the J end lost 2 bases, and 13 bases lay between the germline ends. The CDR3 is CASSWTPGLTDTQYF. Written as DNA, the CDR3 is TGCGCCAGCAGCTGGACCCCGGGACTCACAGATACGCAGTATTTT.

This clone was seen a single time. The chain uses TRBV6-1 and TRBJ2-2, with 11 nucleotides matching TRBD1. Germline CDR1 reads MNHNS; CDR2 reads SASEGT. The CDR3 is 15 residues long. Losses at the gene ends were 10 bases for V and 5 bases for J; bases not matched to a gene: 9. The CDR3 nucleotides read TGTGCCACCAAGGACAGGGGGCTCGGTACCGGGGAGCTGTTTTTT. This encodes CATKDRGLGTGELFF.

This chain joins TRBV5-1 and TRBJ2-4; TRBD2 matches at 8 bases. This CDR3 comprises 15 residues. Germline assignment: CDR1 SGHRS and CDR2 YFSETQ. V was pared by 1 base and J by 8 bases, with 8 bases of the junction left unmatched. The CDR3 bases are TGCGCCAGCAGCTTGTGGGGAAGCGGGGGCGACATTCAGTACTTC. Amino acid sequence: CASSLWGSGGDIQYF. Full variable domain (missing parts from reference TRBV5-1 and TRBJ2-4): KAGVTQTPRYLIKTRGQQVTLSCSPISGHRSVSWYQQTPGQGLQFLFEYFSETQRNKGNFPGRFSGRQFSNSRSEMNVSTLELGDSALYLCASSLWGSGGDIQYFGAGTRLSVL.

J is TRBJ2-3 and V is TRBV5-1; D possibly corresponds to TRBD1 (5 bases). The ends were cut back, 0 bases at V and 0 bases at J, with 8 bases in the middle. The CDR3 is 15 residues long. Per germline, CDR1 SGHRS and CDR2 YFSETQ. The CDR3 spells CASSLEGDSTDTQYF. The CDR3 DNA is TGCGCCAGCAGCTTGGAAGGGGATAGCACAGATACGCAGTATTTT.

The chain has TRBV5-6 and TRBJ2-4, with a possible D match to TRBD2 (7 bases). CDR1 and CDR2 from the germline V gene are SGHDT and YYEEEE. CDR3 size: 15 residues. Trimming removed 5 bases from V and 5 bases from J, with 17 bases in between. CDR3 in DNA: TGTGCCAGCAGGGCCGGTATAGGGGGGGAAAACATTCAGTACTTC. It translates to CASRAGIGGENIQYF.

The chain joins TRBV2 to TRBJ1-4; D call uncertain. Germline V lookup: CDR1 SNHLY, CDR2 FYNNEI. Trimming pared 4 bases from V and 7 bases from J, leaving 10 bases between. There are 13 residues in the CDR3. In DNA form, the CDR3 reads TGTGCCAGCAGTGTTTGGGAGCGTGAAAAACTGTTTTTT. Protein: CASSVWEREKLFF.

This rearrangement joins TRBV7-9 to TRBJ2-1; weak D call: TRBD2 (6 bases). In germline, CDR1 is SEHNR, CDR2 FQNEAQ (reference sequence). The CDR3 has 14 residues. Trimming pared 5 bases from V and 12 bases from J, leaving 20 bases between. The CDR3 region is CASSAAGTHSGQFF. The CDR3 coding sequence is TGTGCCAGCAGCGCCGCGGGGACCCACTCGGGGCAGTTCTTC.

The chain couples TRBV27 to TRBJ2-5; D unclear. The J call may be wrong; the DNA end is better matched by TRBJ2-7. The CDR3 has 15 amino acids. Germline lookup yields CDR1 MNHEY and CDR2 SMNVEV (reference sequence). The CDR3, as DNA: TGTGCCAGCAGTTTATCAGTCAGAACCCACTACGAGCAGTACTTC. It codes for CASSLSVRTHYEQYF.

The V call is TRBV2, the J call TRBJ2-7; D might be TRBD2 (7 bases). Between the trimmed V and J ends, which lost 8 bases and 1 base, there was a span of 18 bases. The CDR3 covers 15 residues. Germline V lookup: CDR1 SNHLY, CDR2 FYNNEI. The CDR3 DNA reads TGTGCCAGCCACGCGGGCAGGGGAGGGTCCTACGAGCAGTACTTC. This sequence encodes CASHAGRGGSYEQYF.

The DNA for the CDR3 is TGTGCCAGCAGCCAAGATGGGGGACTAGCCCTGGTGACCCAGTACTTC. This translates into CASSQDGGLALVTQYF. The chain couples TRBV4-2 to TRBJ2-5; 9 bases align to TRBD2. The CDR3 has 16 amino acids. J was trimmed by 7 bases and V by 0 bases; bases with no gene match: 9. CDR1 LGHNA and CDR2 YNFKEQ come from the germline V gene.

The gene calls are TRBV6-5 and TRBJ1-1; 8 bases match TRBD1. V shed 6 bases, J shed 4 bases, and the junction held 4 bases outside the gene matches. The germline V gene has CDR1 MNHEY and CDR2 SVGAGI. This CDR3 spans 13 amino acids. In DNA form, the CDR3 reads TGTGCCAGCAGGCCAGGGGGCGGCACTGAAGCTTTCTTT. Its protein is CASRPGGGTEAFF.

This clone is a singleton in its sample. An end of the junction differs from the germline gene, which may be a read error. The CDR3 DNA reads TGTGCCAGCAGGGACGGGACAGGATTATCCTACGAGCAGTACTTT. Amino acid sequence: CASRDGTGLSYEQYF. The V gene is TRBV2, the J gene TRBJ2-7; 8 nucleotides agree with TRBD1. Germline V CDR1 and CDR2: SNHLY, FYNNEI. The CDR3 loop spans 15 amino acids.